These 23 T cell receptor beta chains were all obtained from the same sample, sequenced in a study of blood T cell repertoires in COVID-19. The protocol was immunoSEQ multiplex PCR, while the TCRdb copy is restricted to in-frame clones and leaves out a portion. Of over 50,000 clones listed, 70% to 90% were seen once; the top ten hold less than 4.5%. The sequenced sample consisted of PBMCs or T cells enriched from blood (not recorded which). These receptors were collected from a woman in her thirties or forties with acute COVID-19.

This clone was seen a handful of times. The chain joins TRBV4-1 to TRBJ1-4; D may be TRBD1 (5 bases). Germline values: CDR1 MGHRA, CDR2 YSYEKL. V gave up 4 bases and J gave up 8 bases, with 23 bases separating them. This CDR3 spans 17 amino acids. DNA for the CDR3: TGCGCCAGCAGCCCCTTGGTCGCTAGGGGCGATGGCGAAAAACTGTTTTTT. This translates into CASSPLVARGDGEKLFF.

The rearrangement uses TRBV7-8 and TRBJ1-5; 7 bases map to TRBD1. The germline V gene has CDR1 SGHVS and CDR2 FQNEAQ. The ends lost 4 bases at V and 4 bases at J; junction bases unmatched: 10. The CDR3 is made up of 16 amino acids. Here the CDR3 DNA reads TGTGCCAGCAGCTCCCGACAGGGAAGGGCGAATCAGCCCCAGCATTTT. Its protein is CASSSRQGRANQPQHF.

The CDR3 coding sequence is TGTGCCAGCAGCCAAGGAAGGGACACTTCGTTTAGCACAGATACGCAGTATTTT. Translation gives CASSQGRDTSFSTDTQYF. The J gene is TRBJ2-3, the V gene TRBV3-1 (or the pseudogene TRBV3-2); D perhaps matches TRBD1 (6 bases). Germline V gives CDR1 LGHDT, CDR2 YNNKEL (reference sequence). The CDR3 is 18 amino acids. Trimming removed 1 base from V and 0 bases from J, with 17 bases in between.

The CDR3 DNA sequence: TGTGCCAGCAGGGACAGGGACTCCTACAATGAGCAGTTCTTC. This translates into CASRDRDSYNEQFF. The chain employs TRBV7-9 and TRBJ2-1; TRBD1 matches 8 bases. This CDR3 has 14 residues. Germline V CDR1 and CDR2: SEHNR, FQNEAQ (reference sequence). J was trimmed by 0 bases and V by 6 bases; bases with no gene match: 1.

The chain joins TRBV3-1 (or the pseudogene TRBV3-2) to TRBJ1-3; D unclear. The CDR3 has 17 amino acids. Germline CDR1 LGHDT, CDR2 YNNKEL (reference sequence). V was clipped by 5 bases and J by 5 bases, with 22 bases between them. The DNA of the CDR3 is TGTGCCAGCAGCATGTCATGTCCTTTACACGCACGAAACACCATATATTTT. Translation: CASSMSCPLHARNTIYF.

This chain connects TRBV5-1 to TRBJ1-2; D gene unclear. This CDR3 has 14 amino acids. The germline gives CDR1 SGHRS, CDR2 YFSETQ. V was trimmed by 5 bases and J by 2 bases, leaving 13 bases between them. The CDR3: CASSPLGGNYGYTF. CDR3 nucleotides: TGCGCCAGCAGTCCCCTTGGCGGGAACTATGGCTACACCTTC.

The chain is built from TRBV18 and TRBJ1-3; D gene uncertain. CDR3 length: 15 amino acids. Germline CDR1 and CDR2: KGHSH and LQKENI. Trimming took 3 bases from V and 0 from J, leaving 9 bases between them. The CDR3 region is CASSPPEYSGNTIYF. The DNA of the CDR3 is TGTGCCAGCTCACCCCCGGAGTACTCTGGAAACACCATATATTTT.

The gene calls are TRBV6-5 and TRBJ1-1; D may be TRBD1 (5 bases). The V gene lost 6 bases and the J gene lost 4 bases, with 12 bases spanning the gap. CDR3 length: 13 residues. The germline gives CDR1 MNHEY, CDR2 SVGAGI. CDR3 sequence reads: CASSNEQATEAFF. The CDR3 DNA reads TGTGCCAGCAGCAACGAACAGGCCACTGAAGCTTTCTTT.

V and J are TRBV5-1 and TRBJ1-4; D remains ambiguous. The CDR3 loop spans 13 amino acids. V gave up 7 bases and J gave up 4 bases, with 11 bases separating them. CDR1 is SGHRS, CDR2 YFSETQ, per germline. DNA of the CDR3: TGCGCCAGCTCTCAACAGATTAATGAAAAACTGTTTTTT. Amino acid sequence: CASSQQINEKLFF. The full variable domain, in which reference TRBV5-1 and TRBJ1-4 provide the parts outside the CDR3, is KAGVTQTPRYLIKTRGQQVTLSCSPISGHRSVSWYQQTPGQGLQFLFEYFSETQRNKGNFPGRFSGRQFSNSRSEMNVSTLELGDSALYLCASSQQINEKLFFGSGTQLSVL.

Of note for this clone: One end of the junction fails to match germline, which may point to a read error. The rearrangement joins TRBV12-3 or TRBV12-4 to TRBJ1-1; 8 nucleotides line up with TRBD1. The CDR3 is 11 amino acids. CDR3 sequence: CACRGQAEAFF. CDR3 nucleotide sequence: TGTGCCTGCAGGGGGCAGGCTGAAGCTTTCTTT.

The rearrangement joins TRBV4-1 to TRBJ1-4; D is ambiguous. Germline CDR1 reads MGHRA; CDR2 reads YSYEKL. The CDR3 is 15 residues long. V dropped 5 bases and J dropped 0 bases, with 10 bases sitting between them. CDR3 sequence: CASSAVGATNEKLFF. The CDR3 coding sequence is TGCGCCAGCAGCGCCGTCGGGGCAACTAATGAAAAACTGTTTTTT.

The rearrangement joins TRBV13 to TRBJ2-1; 8 nucleotides align to TRBD1. The ends lost 5 bases at V and 5 bases at J; junction bases unmatched: 8. Germline V CDR1 and CDR2: PRHDT, FYEKMQ (reference sequence). The CDR3 is made up of 15 amino acids. CDR3 region: CASSPTGGRDNEQFF. CDR3 bases: TGTGCCAGCAGCCCTACAGGGGGTAGGGACAATGAGCAGTTCTTC.

The V and J genes are TRBV7-2 and TRBJ2-3, with D unclear. CDR3 length equals 14 residues. With 2 bases removed from V and 2 bases from J, the gap between germline ends came to 8 bases. The germline gives CDR1 SGHTA, CDR2 FQGNSA. The chain's CDR3 is CASSLSSDTDTQYF. The DNA for the CDR3 is TGTGCCAGCAGCTTAAGTTCAGACACAGATACGCAGTATTTT.

This chain uses TRBV6-5 with TRBJ2-1; 9 bases agree with TRBD2. CDR3 length: 16 amino acids. Per the germline V gene, CDR1 is MNHEY and CDR2 is SVGAGI. Trimming took 0 bases from V and 5 from J; bases not matched to a gene: 5. CDR3 protein: CASSYSSGGRHNEQFF. CDR3 sequence (DNA): TGTGCCAGCAGTTACTCTAGCGGGGGCCGGCACAATGAGCAGTTCTTC.

The chain uses TRBV7-3 and TRBJ2-3; D is ambiguous. The CDR3 is 12 amino acids. Between the trimmed V and J ends, which lost 4 bases and 0 bases, there was a span of 2 bases. Germline CDR1 SGHTA, CDR2 FQGTGA. In nucleotides, the CDR3 is TGTGCCAGCAGCTCTAGCACAGATACGCAGTATTTT. Translation gives CASSSSTDTQYF.

The V call is TRBV19, the J call TRBJ1-2; a weak D match, TRBD1 (5 bases). The germline V and J ends were trimmed by 6 bases and 4 bases, with 6 bases remaining between them. The V gene's germline CDR1 is LNHDA and CDR2 SQIVND (reference sequence). The CDR3 runs to 11 residues. The CDR3 coding sequence is TGTGCCAGTAGAGGGGCCTATGGCTACACCTTC. Translation: CASRGAYGYTF.

The chain combines TRBV5-6 with TRBJ2-7; the match to TRBD1 covers 9 bases. The CDR3 contains 14 residues. J gave up 2 bases and V 4 bases, and 4 bases lay outside the gene matches. Germline V gene data show CDR1 as SGHDT and CDR2 as YYEEEE. The CDR3 coding sequence is TGTGCCAGCAGCCAGGGACAGGGCGCCTACGAGCAGTACGTC. It encodes CASSQGQGAYEQYV.

The rearrangement joins TRBV6-1 to TRBJ2-5; no clear D gene. This CDR3 is 14 amino acids long. Per the germline V gene, CDR1 is MNHNS and CDR2 is SASEGT. With 0 bases removed from V and 3 bases from J, the gap between germline ends came to 8 bases. The CDR3 sequence: CASSEAGRKETQYF. The CDR3 bases are TGTGCCAGCAGTGAAGCGGGCAGGAAAGAGACCCAGTACTTC.

The rearrangement links TRBV6-6 to TRBJ1-2, with D uncertain. The V end was cut by 6 bases, the J end by 1 base, with 9 bases between. This CDR3 is 13 amino acids long. CDR1 is MNHNY and CDR2 is SVGAGI in the germline V gene (reference sequence). The CDR3 coding sequence is TGTGCCAGCAGCCTCGAGTATAACTATGGCTACACCTTC. Translation: CASSLEYNYGYTF.

The genes are TRBV2 and TRBJ2-7; TRBD2 might be the D (6 bases). The CDR3 runs 13 residues. V lost 3 bases and J 3 bases, leaving 9 bases between the germline ends. The germline gives CDR1 SNHLY, CDR2 FYNNEI. This chain's CDR3 is CASSDVSGYEQYF. The CDR3 coding sequence is TGTGCCAGCAGTGACGTTAGCGGCTACGAGCAGTACTTC.

This chain connects TRBV24-1 to TRBJ2-1, with TRBD2 as a possible D gene (6 bases). This CDR3 is 16 amino acids long. V lost 3 bases to trimming and J lost 4 bases, with 15 bases between them. Germline CDR1 and CDR2: KGHDR and SFDVKD. The CDR3 DNA sequence: TGTGCCACCAGTGATCCCGAGGGGACTGTTTACAATGAGCAGTTCTTC. It specifies CATSDPEGTVYNEQFF.

The genes are TRBV18 and TRBJ2-4; a weak D match, TRBD2 (6 bases). Germline CDR1 KGHSH, CDR2 LQKENI. The CDR3 extends over 16 amino acids. The V end lost 0 bases, the J end lost 0 bases, and 9 bases lay between the germline ends. The CDR3 region has the DNA TGTGCCAGCTCACCACCTACGGGGGTAGCCAAAAACATTCAGTACTTC. It specifies CASSPPTGVAKNIQYF.

The DNA of the CDR3 is TGTGCCAGCAGTTCCCTGAGCGTTCTCAGCTCCTACGAGCAGTACTTC. Protein: CASSSLSVLSSYEQYF. This chain connects TRBV5-6 to TRBJ2-7; D is ambiguous. Trimming removed 5 bases at V and 0 bases at J, with 18 bases between. This CDR3 has 16 residues. Germline V lookup: CDR1 SGHDT, CDR2 YYEEEE.